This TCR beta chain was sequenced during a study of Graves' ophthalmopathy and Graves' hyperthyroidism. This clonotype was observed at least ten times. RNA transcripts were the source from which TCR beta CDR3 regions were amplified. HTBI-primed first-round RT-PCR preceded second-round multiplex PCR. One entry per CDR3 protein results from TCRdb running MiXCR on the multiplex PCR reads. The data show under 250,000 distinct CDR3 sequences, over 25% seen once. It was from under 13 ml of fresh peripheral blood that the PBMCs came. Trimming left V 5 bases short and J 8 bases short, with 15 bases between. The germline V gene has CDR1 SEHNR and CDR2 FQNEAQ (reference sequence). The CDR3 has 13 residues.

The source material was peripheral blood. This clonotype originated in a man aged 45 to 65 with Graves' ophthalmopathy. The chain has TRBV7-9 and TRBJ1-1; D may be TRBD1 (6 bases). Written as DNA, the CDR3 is TGTGCCAGCAGCCCTACAGGGCTCCTAGAAGCTTTCTTT. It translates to CASSPTGLLEAFF.